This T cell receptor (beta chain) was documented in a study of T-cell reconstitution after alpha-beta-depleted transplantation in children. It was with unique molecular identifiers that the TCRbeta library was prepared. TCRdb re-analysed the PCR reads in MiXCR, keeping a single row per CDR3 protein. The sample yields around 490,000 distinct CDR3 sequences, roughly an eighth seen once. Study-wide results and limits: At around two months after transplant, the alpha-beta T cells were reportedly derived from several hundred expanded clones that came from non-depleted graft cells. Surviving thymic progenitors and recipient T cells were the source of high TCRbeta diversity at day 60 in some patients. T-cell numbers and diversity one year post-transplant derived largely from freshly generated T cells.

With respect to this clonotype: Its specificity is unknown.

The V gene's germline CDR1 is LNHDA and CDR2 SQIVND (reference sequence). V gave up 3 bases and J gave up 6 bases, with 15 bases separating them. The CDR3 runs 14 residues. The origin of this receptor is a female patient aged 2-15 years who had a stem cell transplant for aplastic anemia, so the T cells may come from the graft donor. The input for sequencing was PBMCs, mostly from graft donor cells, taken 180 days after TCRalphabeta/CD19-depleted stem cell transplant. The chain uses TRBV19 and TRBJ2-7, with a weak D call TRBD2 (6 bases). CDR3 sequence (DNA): TGTGCCAGTAGTATTAGCGGACCTCCCCGCGAGCAGTACTTC. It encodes CASSISGPPREQYF.